A single sample gave rise to the 3 T cell receptor beta chains below, sequenced in a study of Graves' ophthalmopathy and Graves' hyperthyroidism (dated by TCRdb to 2016 to 2019). Sequencing relied on an Illumina HiSeq 2000. TCR beta CDR3 regions were amplified from RNA transcripts for repertoire sequencing. The first round of RT-PCR was done with HTBI primers and the Qiagen OneStep RT-PCR kit, and was followed by a second round of multiplex PCR, then size selection and purification. TCRdb reworked the public reads: Q25 trimming with fastp, MiXCR clone assembly, productive beta chains retained. Rows with one shared CDR3 protein collapse into an entry with the most common genes and DNA. Here the sample has over a million distinct CDR3 sequences; around a third occur a single time. The top ten clonotypes cover around 10% of the sample. The sample taken for sequencing was peripheral blood or thyroid tissue (not recorded which). These receptors all come from an adult man with Graves' hyperthyroidism.

Of note for this clonotype: This may arise from a read error, as a much more abundant clone is one base away. The chain is built from TRBV20-1 and TRBJ2-5; D perhaps matches TRBD2 (5 bases). Trimming removed 4 bases at V and 1 base at J, with 16 bases between. Germline V CDR1 and CDR2: DFQATT, SNEGSKA (reference sequence). The CDR3 runs 15 residues. CDR3 nucleotide sequence: TGCAGTGCTACGGCGGGCGGAGCGAGCCAAGAGACCCAGTACTTC. Translation gives CSATAGGASQETQYF.

A word on this clonotype: One junction end does not reproduce the germline sequence, and a read error may be involved. This sequence joins TRBV9 and TRBJ1-2; tentatively, D is TRBD1 (5 bases). From germline, CDR1 is SGDLS and CDR2 YYNGEE. The CDR3 has 13 residues. DNA of the CDR3: TGTGTCAGCAGCGTAGGTGGGACGGATGGCTACACCTTC. Its translation: CVSSVGGTDGYTF.

Many counts were recorded for this clonotype. The V and J genes are TRBV7-9 and TRBJ1-1, with D possibly TRBD1 on 5 matching bases. Trimming removed 5 bases from V and 1 base from J, with 17 bases in between. From germline, CDR1 is SEHNR and CDR2 FQNEAQ (reference sequence). The CDR3 extends over 16 amino acids. The DNA of the CDR3 is TGTGCCAGCAGCGCATTACTAAACAGGCCGAACACTGAAGCTTTCTTT. Its protein is CASSALLNRPNTEAFF.